Listed below are T cell receptor beta chains from one sample, sequenced in a study of CD8+ T cells in alopecia areata. Method: immunoSEQ multiplex PCR; TCRdb's copy keeps in-frame clones and lacks some. The table includes approximately 220,000 clones, under 40% detected once. The sample here was CD4+ T cells sorted from blood, taken at approximately week 34, from a patient treated with tofacitinib. These receptors were obtained from a human donor with alopecia areata. Each CDR3 is given with its conserved first and last residue. Each record gives: D gene, clone size, J gene, V gene, CDR3 protein, CDR3 DNA. D genes are given only for firm matches. The size of a clone is reported for some rows only, either as once, few or many, or as a class for expanded clones.

TRBD2 | - | TRBJ2-1 | TRBV4-1 | CASSLRTSGLGGNEQFF | TGCGCCAGCAGCCTCAGGACTAGCGGGCTTGGGGGCAATGAGCAGTTCTTC
TRBD2 | - | TRBJ2-1 | TRBV9 | CASSVTSGGAGEQFF | TGTGCCAGCAGCGTAACTAGCGGGGGGGCCGGTGAGCAGTTCTTC
- | few | TRBJ2-4 | TRBV29-1 | CSVAGGRNIQYF | TGCAGCGTTGCAGGGGGGAGAAACATTCAGTACTTC
TRBD1 | - | TRBJ2-7 | TRBV7-6 | CASSDLGTGAYEQYF | TGTGCCAGCAGTGACTTGGGGACAGGGGCCTACGAGCAGTACTTC
TRBD2 | few | TRBJ2-4 | TRBV7-9 | CASRGAAGDHIQYF | TGTGCCAGCAGAGGCGCGGCGGGAGACCACATTCAGTACTTC
- | - | TRBJ2-6 | TRBV6-1 | CASSEGRFEASGANVLTF | TGTGCCAGCAGTGAAGGGAGGTTTGAGGCCTCTGGGGCCAACGTCCTGACTTTC
- | many | TRBJ1-6 | TRBV6-1 | CASSEVFRGNSPLHF | TGTGCCAGCAGTGAAGTCTTCAGGGGTAATTCACCCCTCCACTTT
- | - | TRBJ1-1 | TRBV15 | CATSNVMNTEAFF | TGTGCCACCAGCAACGTGATGAACACTGAAGCTTTCTTT
- | - | TRBJ1-6 | TRBV2 | CAGGRDSPLHF | TGTGCCGGGGGTCGGGACTCACCCCTCCACTTT
- | - | TRBJ2-3 | TRBV29-1 | CSVEGRGLDTQYF | TGCAGCGTTGAGGGCCGGGGGTTGGATACGCAGTATTTT
- | - | TRBJ2-7 | TRBV30 | CAWSDARSYEQYF | TGTGCCTGGAGTGATGCCCGTTCCTACGAGCAGTACTTC
TRBD1 | few | TRBJ2-7 | TRBV25-1 | CASSEQGARRYF | TGTGCCAGCAGTGAACAGGGGGCGCGGAGGTACTTC
- | - | TRBJ1-2 | TRBV7-8 | CASSLETGNGYTF | TGTGCCAGCAGCTTAGAAACAGGGAATGGCTACACCTTC
- | few | TRBJ2-3 | TRBV7-9 | CASSSQAAYRDTQYF | TGTGCCAGCAGCTCCCAAGCAGCGTACCGAGATACGCAGTATTTT
- | - | TRBJ1-2 | TRBV29-1 | CSVLDSYGYTF | TGCAGCGTCCTGGATTCTTATGGCTACACCTTC
- | - | TRBJ1-5 | TRBV2 | CASRATGNQPQHF | TGTGCCAGCAGGGCCACAGGGAACCAGCCCCAGCATTTT
- | - | TRBJ2-1 | TRBV6-5 | CASSYTAGNEQFF | TGTGCCAGCAGTTACACGGCAGGCAATGAGCAGTTCTTC
- | - | TRBJ1-1 | TRBV5-1 | CASSPRDGEAFF | TGCGCCAGCAGCCCACGGGACGGTGAAGCTTTCTTT
- | few | TRBJ1-1 | TRBV7-2 | CASSSLSMNTEAFF | TGTGCCAGCAGCTCCCTTTCGATGAACACTGAAGCTTTCTTT
- | - | TRBJ1-5 | TRBV15 | CATSSGDRRSNQPQHF | TGTGCCACCAGCAGCGGGGACCGCCGTAGCAATCAGCCCCAGCATTTT
- | few | TRBJ2-7 | TRBV18 | CASSPGASVSYEQYF | TGTGCCAGCTCACCTGGGGCTAGCGTCTCCTACGAGCAGTACTTC
- | - | TRBJ1-2 | TRBV10-3 | CAISPGLGNEGYTF | TGTGCCATCAGTCCGGGACTTGGGAACGAGGGCTACACCTTC
- | few | TRBJ2-2 | TRBV19 | CASRSLNTGELFF | TGTGCCAGTCGGTCGCTGAACACCGGGGAGCTGTTTTTT
- | - | TRBJ2-3 | TRBV29-1 | CSVEDHFERGKTDTQYF | TGCAGCGTTGAAGATCATTTTGAGAGGGGGAAGACAGATACGCAGTATTTT
- | once | TRBJ2-5 | TRBV30 | CAWSRGYETQYF | TGTGCCTGGAGTCGGGGGTATGAGACCCAGTACTTC
- | few | TRBJ2-1 | TRBV9 | CASSAMEGASSYNEQFF | TGTGCCAGCAGCGCGATGGAGGGGGCGAGCTCCTACAATGAGCAGTTCTTC
TRBD1 | - | TRBJ2-4 | TRBV18 | CASSAGQGGIQYF | TGTGCCAGCTCAGCAGGACAGGGGGGCATTCAGTACTTC
- | - | TRBJ2-7 | TRBV29-1 | CSVEKATYEQYF | TGCAGCGTTGAAAAGGCAACCTACGAGCAGTACTTC
- | few | TRBJ2-7 | TRBV10-3 | CAATSGPWDEQYF | TGTGCCGCGACTTCAGGGCCTTGGGACGAGCAGTACTTC
- | few | TRBJ2-3 | TRBV29-1 | CSVGKGSASTDTQYF | TGCAGCGTTGGCAAGGGCTCCGCGAGCACAGATACGCAGTATTTT
TRBD1 | - | TRBJ1-2 | TRBV6-5 | CATRTGDRANYGYTF | TGTGCCACCCGTACCGGGGACAGGGCTAACTATGGCTACACCTTC
- | - | TRBJ2-7 | TRBV23-1 | CASSHTGLRLRGEQYF | TGCGCCAGCAGTCACACGGGCTTACGACTACGAGGCGAGCAGTACTTC
TRBD2 | - | TRBJ2-3 | TRBV2 | CASSRAGAADTQYF | TGTGCCAGCAGTCGAGCGGGAGCGGCAGATACGCAGTATTTT
- | - | TRBJ1-1 | TRBV6-5 | CASSSPGAPAFF | TGTGCCAGCAGTTCTCCAGGGGCGCCAGCTTTCTTT
- | - | TRBJ1-2 | TRBV7-9 | CASSLVPRGYTF | TGTGCCAGCAGCTTAGTGCCCCGTGGCTACACCTTC
- | once | TRBJ2-1 | TRBV20-1 | CSARHFNEQFF | TGCAGTGCTCGTCACTTCAATGAGCAGTTCTTC
- | - | TRBJ2-6 | TRBV7-9 | CASKAGSGANVLTF | TGTGCCAGTAAAGCCGGCTCTGGGGCCAACGTCCTGACTTTC
TRBD2 | - | TRBJ2-1 | TRBV2 | CASSRTSGEQFF | TGTGCCAGCAGTCGGACTAGCGGAGAGCAGTTCTTC
- | - | TRBJ1-1 | TRBV29-1 | CSVVLQANTEAFF | TGCAGCGTTGTCCTTCAGGCAAACACTGAAGCTTTCTTT
- | few | TRBJ1-1 | TRBV19 | CASSPARNRNTEAFF | TGTGCCAGTAGTCCGGCACGGAATAGGAACACTGAAGCTTTCTTT
- | - | TRBJ2-7 | TRBV9 | CASSVSEGPYEQYF | TGTGCCAGCAGCGTCAGCGAGGGACCCTACGAGCAGTACTTC